One and the same sample provided the 28 T cell receptor beta chains below, sequenced in a study of T cells in Graves' hyperthyroidism and ophthalmopathy. TCR beta CDR3 sequences were amplified from RNA transcripts. HTBI primers drove first-round RT-PCR of the TCR CDR3. From the multiplex PCR reads, TCRdb called clonotypes with MiXCR, one entry per CDR3 protein. Among 350,000 or so distinct CDR3 sequences listed, 15% to 20% were seen once. Sequenced sample: blood. All receptors come from a woman aged 40 to 50 with Graves' ophthalmopathy.

This clonotype was observed at least ten times. The chain joins TRBV12-3 or TRBV12-4 to TRBJ2-7; 7 nucleotides agree with TRBD2. The ends lost 2 bases at V and 5 bases at J; junction bases unmatched: 9. The CDR3 length is 15 residues. CDR3 protein: CASSLRTAGDHEQYF. The CDR3 region has the DNA TGTGCCAGCAGTTTAAGAACGGCGGGGGATCACGAGCAGTACTTC.

This clonotype was seen at least ten times. This chain uses TRBV12-3 or TRBV12-4 with TRBJ2-5; 8 bases fit TRBD1. The V gene end was trimmed by 8 bases and the J gene end by 6 bases; junction bases not matched to a gene: 11. The CDR3 extends over 14 amino acids. CDR3 sequence: CASATSTGGQTQYF. CDR3 coding DNA: TGTGCCAGCGCAACCAGCACAGGGGGTCAGACCCAGTACTTC.

Many counts were recorded for this clonotype. This chain joins TRBV5-1 and TRBJ2-7; D is unresolved. V was clipped by 0 bases and J by 0 bases, with 10 bases between them. The CDR3 contains 15 residues. The germline CDR1 and CDR2 sequences are SGHRS and YFSETQ. The CDR3 nucleotides are TGCGCCAGCAGCTTGGTTCAGGATAGCTCCTACGAGCAGTACTTC. Translation gives CASSLVQDSSYEQYF.

This clonotype has a count of ten or more. V gene TRBV20-1 combines with J gene TRBJ2-4; D remains ambiguous. The CDR3 is 14 residues long. The germline gives CDR1 DFQATT, CDR2 SNEGSKA (reference sequence). The V end was cut by 6 bases, the J end by 1 base, with 13 bases between. The CDR3 coding sequence is TGCAGTGCCGCGGATCCGAGGGCCAAAAACATTCAGTACTTC. Protein: CSAADPRAKNIQYF.

There are many counts of this clonotype. The J gene is TRBJ1-1, the V gene TRBV6-2 or TRBV6-3; D remains ambiguous. Per the germline V gene, CDR1 is MNHEY and CDR2 is SVGEGT. The CDR3 spans 14 residues. V lost 2 bases and J lost 1, with 8 bases in between. CDR3 loop: CASSYLERNTEAFF. CDR3 coding DNA: TGTGCCAGCAGTTACCTGGAGAGGAACACTGAAGCTTTCTTT.

This clonotype appeared many times. The V and J genes are TRBV15 and TRBJ1-1, with D possibly being TRBD1 (5 bases). Germline V lookup: CDR1 LNHNV, CDR2 YYDKDF (reference sequence). V was pared by 3 bases and J by 3 bases, with 11 bases between. The CDR3 consists of 14 residues. CDR3 sequence (DNA): TGTGCCACCAGCAGGACAGCGGACGACACTGAAGCTTTCTTT. Amino acids: CATSRTADDTEAFF.

This clonotype was recorded at least ten times. The chain has TRBV19 and TRBJ1-1, with 8 nucleotides matching TRBD1. CDR1 is LNHDA and CDR2 is SQIVND in the germline V gene (reference sequence). The ends lost 5 bases at V and 1 base at J; junction bases unmatched: 6. The CDR3 runs 15 residues. In nucleotides, the CDR3 is TGTGCCAGTAGTCGGGCCGGACAGGGGAACACTGAAGCTTTCTTT. The encoded protein is CASSRAGQGNTEAFF.

In this sample, this clonotype turned up many times. The chain joins TRBV28 to TRBJ2-7, with unresolved D. CDR3 length equals 14 residues. Germline values: CDR1 MDHEN, CDR2 SYDVKM. V lost 1 base to trimming and J lost 3 bases, with 10 bases between them. CDR3 bases: TGTGCCAGCAGTTTATCCCCTCGGCTCTACGAGCAGTACTTC. It codes for CASSLSPRLYEQYF.

This clonotype was observed many times. CDR3 sequence (DNA): TGCAGTGCTAGAGAATTAGACTTCCCTACCCGATACGAGCAGTACTTC. Its translation is CSARELDFPTRYEQYF. The chain carries TRBV20-1 and TRBJ2-7; D is ambiguous. CDR3 size: 16 residues. The V end was cut by 0 bases, the J end by 4 bases, with 19 bases between. Per the germline V gene, CDR1 is DFQATT and CDR2 is SNEGSKA (reference sequence).

This clonotype was seen many times. The J gene is TRBJ2-7, the V gene TRBV15; D possibly corresponds to TRBD1 (6 bases). CDR1 is LNHNV, CDR2 YYDKDF, per germline (reference sequence). The ends were cut back, 6 bases at V and 4 bases at J, with 19 bases in the middle. This CDR3 is 15 amino acids long. CDR3 sequence: CATSEQGPEVYEQYF. The CDR3 DNA is TGTGCCACCAGTGAACAGGGCCCCGAGGTTTACGAGCAGTACTTC.

In its sample, this clonotype was seen many times. The J gene is TRBJ1-1, the V gene TRBV13; D gene unclear. V was trimmed by 6 bases and J by 6 bases, leaving 14 bases between them. Looked up from germline, CDR1 is PRHDT and CDR2 is FYEKMQ (reference sequence). The CDR3 sequence is 13 residues long. CDR3 region: CASSGRVESEAFF. The CDR3 region has the DNA TGTGCCAGCAGTGGAAGGGTCGAATCTGAAGCTTTCTTT.

This clonotype has a count of ten or more. The chain carries TRBV28 and TRBJ2-7; D is ambiguous. Germline V gives CDR1 MDHEN, CDR2 SYDVKM. The ends were cut back, 7 bases at V and 3 bases at J, with 7 bases in the middle. CDR3 size: 11 residues. Here the CDR3 reads CASMSVYEQYF. The CDR3 DNA reads as TGTGCCAGCATGTCGGTCTACGAGCAGTACTTC.

This clonotype was counted many times. The chain recombines TRBV6-5 with TRBJ1-3; D is undetermined. V lost 7 bases and J lost 1, with 8 bases in between. The CDR3 loop spans 13 amino acids. Germline V gene lookup returns CDR1 MNHEY and CDR2 SVGAGI. The CDR3 nucleotides are TGTGCCAGCACCCCGGGGTCTGGAAACACCATATATTTT. This translates into CASTPGSGNTIYF.

This clonotype was found once. The chain combines TRBV27 with TRBJ2-5; D gene uncertain. CDR3 size: 12 residues. Germline V gives CDR1 MNHEY, CDR2 SMNVEV (reference sequence). V lost 5 bases, J lost 5 bases, and 9 bases lay in between. The chain's CDR3 is CASSGMSETQYF. Here the CDR3 DNA reads TGTGCCAGCAGTGGAATGTCGGAGACCCAGTACTTC.

This clonotype has more than one count but fewer than ten. The rearrangement links TRBV9 to TRBJ1-3; maybe TRBD1 (6 bases). Germline V gene data show CDR1 as SGDLS and CDR2 as YYNGEE. V shed 5 bases and J shed 1 base, with 10 bases lying between them. The CDR3 loop spans 14 amino acids. The CDR3 DNA follows: TGTGCCAGCAGGAAAGGGGGGTCTGGAAACACCATATATTTT. Translating it yields CASRKGGSGNTIYF.

Many counts were recorded for this clonotype. The chain joins TRBV6-5 to TRBJ2-2, with 12 bases matching TRBD1. The CDR3 contains 17 residues. The ends lost 0 bases at V and 7 bases at J; junction bases unmatched: 6. CDR1 MNHEY and CDR2 SVGAGI come from the germline V gene. In DNA form, the CDR3 reads TGTGCCAGCAGTTACTCCTTGGGACAGGGGGCAGTCGGGGAGCTGTTTTTT. This encodes CASSYSLGQGAVGELFF.

This clonotype was recorded at least ten times. This chain joins TRBV6-5 and TRBJ1-2; 7 bases map to TRBD1. V trimming: 6 bases; J trimming: 2 bases; junction bases outside the gene matches: 6. Looked up from germline, CDR1 is MNHEY and CDR2 is SVGAGI. The CDR3 is 14 residues long. CDR3 in amino acids: CASRAGTANYGYTF. CDR3 DNA: TGTGCCAGCAGGGCCGGGACAGCGAACTATGGCTACACCTTC.

This clonotype was detected ten times or more. This rearrangement joins TRBV19 to TRBJ2-2; TRBD1 is a possible D gene (5 bases). Between the trimmed V and J ends, which lost 7 bases and 2 bases, there was a span of 20 bases. Germline CDR1 is LNHDA and CDR2 is SQIVND (reference sequence). CDR3 length: 17 residues. The CDR3 reads CASNWGQRYGNTGELFF. The CDR3 DNA follows: TGTGCCAGTAACTGGGGCCAGAGGTATGGAAACACCGGGGAGCTGTTTTTT.

This chain joins TRBV20-1 and TRBJ1-1; D unresolved. With 4 bases removed from V and 4 bases from J, the gap between germline ends came to 19 bases. CDR1 is DFQATT, CDR2 SNEGSKA, per germline (reference sequence). CDR3 length: 15 residues. The CDR3 coding sequence is TGCAGTGCTAAAATCGACGCACGTCGTGGCACTGAAGCTTTCTTT. Its translation: CSAKIDARRGTEAFF.

At least ten counts were recorded for this clonotype. This rearrangement joins TRBV12-3 or TRBV12-4 to TRBJ2-7; 8 positions agree with TRBD1. The CDR3 sequence is 14 residues long. Unmatched junction bases numbered 8, after V lost 5 bases and J lost 5 bases. The CDR3 region has the DNA TGTGCCAGCAGTCTCGGACAGGGTATAGACGAGCAGTACTTC. Protein: CASSLGQGIDEQYF.

This clonotype was picked up many times. V is TRBV20-1 and J is TRBJ2-7; a weak D match, TRBD2 (5 bases). This CDR3 spans 14 amino acids. Trimming took off 3 bases at V and 4 bases at J, with 16 bases between the two ends. CDR1 is DFQATT and CDR2 is SNEGSKA in the germline V gene (reference sequence). The CDR3 nucleotides are TGCAGTGCTAGTCTACCTGGGGAGAGTTACGAGCAGTACTTC. Protein product: CSASLPGESYEQYF.

CDR3 nucleotides: TGTGCCAGCAGCCCCTTGGGGGCAGAACAAGAGACCCAGTACTTC. Amino acids: CASSPLGAEQETQYF. The genes are TRBV7-9 and TRBJ2-5; D may be TRBD1 (6 bases). Per the germline V gene, CDR1 is SEHNR and CDR2 is FQNEAQ (reference sequence). The CDR3 runs 15 residues. V dropped 5 bases and J dropped 2 bases, with 15 bases sitting between them.

The rearrangement links TRBV29-1 to TRBJ2-4; D gene uncertain. The CDR3 is 12 residues long. Germline V gene lookup returns CDR1 SQVTM and CDR2 ANQGSEA. The germline V and J ends were trimmed by 4 bases and 6 bases, with 10 bases remaining between them. For the CDR3, the DNA is TGCAGCGTTGGTGGGGTCCGAAACATTCAGTACTTC. It translates to CSVGGVRNIQYF. The variable domain in full, completed from reference TRBV29-1 and TRBJ2-4, reads SAVISQKPSRDICQRGTSLTIQCQVDSQVTMMFWYRQQPGQSLTLIATANQGSEATYESGFVIDKFPISRPNLTFSTLTVSNMSPEDSSIYLCSVGGVRNIQYFGAGTRLSVL.

This clonotype was seen ten or more times. The rearrangement joins TRBV15 to TRBJ2-2; the D gene is possibly TRBD2 (5 bases). V was trimmed by 0 bases and J by 8 bases, leaving 10 bases between them. The CDR3 loop spans 14 amino acids. CDR1 LNHNV and CDR2 YYDKDF come from the germline V gene (reference sequence). CDR3 residues: CATSRDRGSGELFF. The CDR3 DNA reads as TGTGCCACCAGCAGAGATCGAGGGTCAGGGGAGCTGTTTTTT.

This clonotype was recorded a few times. V and J are TRBV6-2 or TRBV6-3 and TRBJ2-7, with 11 bases matching TRBD1. V shed 1 base, J shed 2 bases, and the junction held 4 bases outside the gene matches. CDR3 length: 16 residues. From germline, CDR1 is MNHEY and CDR2 SVGEGT. CDR3 protein: CASSYWGQGDPYEQYF. In DNA form, the CDR3 reads TGTGCCAGCAGTTACTGGGGACAGGGGGATCCCTACGAGCAGTACTTC.

V is TRBV5-1 and J is TRBJ1-2; 7 bases match TRBD1. Germline CDR1 and CDR2: SGHRS and YFSETQ. V lost 3 bases, J lost 7 bases, and 12 bases stayed unmatched. The CDR3 has 15 residues. CDR3 residues: CASSSRFRQGAGYTF. The DNA of the CDR3 is TGCGCCAGCAGCTCCCGATTTAGACAGGGCGCTGGCTACACCTTC. Drawing the rest from reference TRBV5-1 and TRBJ1-2, the complete variable domain is KAGVTQTPRYLIKTRGQQVTLSCSPISGHRSVSWYQQTPGQGLQFLFEYFSETQRNKGNFPGRFSGRQFSNSRSEMNVSTLELGDSALYLCASSSRFRQGAGYTFGSGTRLTVV.

This clonotype was found many times. The chain joins TRBV11-2 to TRBJ2-7; D could derive from TRBD1 or TRBD2 (5 bases each). Trimming cost V 4 bases and J 3 bases, with 19 bases left between them. There are 16 residues in the CDR3. The germline CDR1 and CDR2 sequences are SGHAT and FQNNGV. CDR3 DNA: TGTGCCAGCAGCTGGGGGATTGTGGGGGACGACTACGAGCAGTACTTC. This sequence encodes CASSWGIVGDDYEQYF.

This clonotype was counted at least ten times. V gene TRBV4-2 combines with J gene TRBJ2-7, with 7 bases that match TRBD2. The CDR3 totals 16 residues. J gave up 3 bases and V 1 base, and 9 bases lay outside the gene matches. The germline gives CDR1 LGHNA, CDR2 YNFKEQ. CDR3 bases: TGTGCCAGCAGCCAAGGTCCCGGACTAGATGGCTACGAGCAGTACTTC. Protein: CASSQGPGLDGYEQYF.